A single sample gave rise to the 17 T cell receptor beta chains below, sequenced in a study of T cell responses to AZD1222 COVID-19 vaccine. Clones were read by immunoSEQ multiplex PCR, and TCRdb kept only the in-frame ones, dropping some. The table has about 110,000 clones, 89% seen once. The sequences come from peripheral blood, collected 28 days after the second AZD1222 dose. These receptors all come from an adult who received the AZD1222 COVID-19 vaccine.

The chain joins TRBV5-5 to TRBJ2-7, with D tentatively TRBD1 (5 bases). CDR1 is SGHKS and CDR2 is YYEKEE in the germline V gene (reference sequence). V was trimmed by 0 bases and J by 6 bases, leaving 13 bases between them. The CDR3 length is 14 residues. The CDR3 here is CASSLDGRVGEQYF. The CDR3 coding sequence is TGTGCCAGCAGCTTGGATGGCAGGGTGGGCGAGCAGTACTTC.

V usage is TRBV30 and J usage is TRBJ2-3; D might be TRBD1 (6 bases). CDR1 is GTSNPN and CDR2 is SVGIG in the germline V gene (reference sequence). The CDR3 loop spans 12 amino acids. The CDR3 sequence is CAAGAGADTQYF. Here the CDR3 DNA reads TGTGCTGCCGGGGCAGGGGCAGATACGCAGTATTTT.

This chain uses TRBV18 with TRBJ1-2; D is unclear. Trimming took off 2 bases at V and 3 bases at J, with 16 bases between the two ends. The CDR3 is 16 residues long. Per germline, CDR1 KGHSH and CDR2 LQKENI. CDR3 bases: TGTGCCAGCTCACCAGGAATGGGTAGATCCGACTATGGCTACACCTTC. Amino acids: CASSPGMGRSDYGYTF.

CDR3 in amino acids: CASSAGAGANTEAFF. The CDR3 coding sequence is TGCGCCAGCAGCGCGGGGGCAGGAGCAAACACTGAAGCTTTCTTT. V is TRBV5-1 and J is TRBJ1-1, with a weak D call TRBD1 (6 bases). V was cut by 4 bases and J by 2 bases, with 15 bases left in between. This CDR3 is built from 15 residues. Germline CDR1 SGHRS, CDR2 YFSETQ.

The chain combines TRBV12-5 with TRBJ2-4; D possibly corresponds to TRBD1 (6 bases). Germline assignment: CDR1 LGHNT and CDR2 FRNRAP. The CDR3 is 17 amino acids. Trimming removed 1 base at V and 3 bases at J, with 16 bases between. The DNA for the CDR3 is TGTGCTAGTGGTTTGGGACCGGGACATAGGGACAAAAACATTCAGTACTTC. Translated: CASGLGPGHRDKNIQYF. Combining the CDR3 with reference TRBV12-5 and TRBJ2-4 gives the whole variable domain DARVTQTPRHKVTEMGQEVTMRCQPILGHNTVFWYRQTMMQGLELLAYFRNRAPLDDSGMPKDRFSAEMPDATLATLKIQPSEPRDSAVYFCASGLGPGHRDKNIQYFGAGTRLSVL.

This sequence joins TRBV5-1 and TRBJ1-2; D is unclear. This CDR3 comprises 14 residues. Germline lookup yields CDR1 SGHRS and CDR2 YFSETQ. The germline V and J ends were trimmed by 0 bases and 3 bases, with 9 bases remaining between them. CDR3 nucleotide sequence: TGCGCCAGCAGCTTGGGCGGGGTCGACTATGGCTACACCTTC. Translating gives CASSLGGVDYGYTF.

This sequence joins TRBV11-3 and TRBJ2-1; TRBD2 aligns across 8 bases. Germline values: CDR1 SGHNT, CDR2 YENEEA. There are 15 residues in the CDR3. The ends lost 8 bases at V and 8 bases at J; junction bases unmatched: 14. The CDR3 DNA is TGTGCCAGCTCCCTGGGCGGGGGGAGTTTGGATGAGCAGTTCTTC. Translating it yields CASSLGGGSLDEQFF.

This clone was detected once. V gene TRBV6-5 combines with J gene TRBJ2-3; tentatively, D is TRBD1 or TRBD2 (5 bases each). Germline V gene sequence: CDR1 MNHEY, CDR2 SVGAGI. The CDR3 spans 14 residues. Trimming pared 5 bases from V and 2 bases from J, leaving 11 bases between. Here the CDR3 reads CASSTGLYTDTQYF. CDR3 DNA: TGTGCCAGCAGTACAGGACTTTACACAGATACGCAGTATTTT.

The chain links TRBV6-1 to TRBJ2-7; D is unresolved. Between the trimmed V and J ends, which lost 3 bases and 0 bases, there was a span of 12 bases. The CDR3 spans 15 residues. CDR1 MNHNS and CDR2 SASEGT come from the germline V gene. CDR3 coding DNA: TGTGCCAGCAGTGACCGCACAGTCCGCTCCTACGAGCAGTACTTC. This gives the protein CASSDRTVRSYEQYF.

The chain recombines TRBV19 with TRBJ2-3; 10 bases match TRBD2. Germline CDR1 LNHDA, CDR2 SQIVND (reference sequence). With 7 bases clipped from V and 0 bases from J, the junction kept 10 bases outside the gene matches. This CDR3 is built from 17 residues. CDR3 coding DNA: TGTGCCAGTACCTCCCACCCGACTAGCGGGAGCACAGATACGCAGTATTTT. This encodes CASTSHPTSGSTDTQYF.

The J gene is TRBJ2-2, the V gene TRBV7-2; TRBD1 agrees at 7 bases. This CDR3 has 17 residues. Unmatched junction bases numbered 13, after V lost 1 base and J lost 8 bases. From germline, CDR1 is SGHTA and CDR2 FQGNSA. The DNA of the CDR3 is TGTGCCAGCAGCTTAGTCTCGCGACTACAGGGACAGGGGGAGCTGTTTTTT. It yields the protein CASSLVSRLQGQGELFF.

J is TRBJ2-7 and V is TRBV2; tentatively, D is TRBD1 or TRBD2 (6 bases each). In germline, CDR1 is SNHLY, CDR2 FYNNEI. There are 15 residues in the CDR3. V was cut by 1 base and J by 7 bases, with 17 bases left in between. CDR3 coding DNA: TGTGCCAGCAGTGAAGAGGGTGGGGGGCTGGTTGAGCAGTACTTC. Translated, it gives CASSEEGGGLVEQYF.

The chain has TRBV28 and TRBJ1-5; D is uncertain. Germline CDR1 is MDHEN and CDR2 is SYDVKM. With 3 bases removed from V and 3 bases from J, the gap between germline ends came to 15 bases. The CDR3 runs 16 residues. This CDR3 reads CASSFEAWAVNQPQHF. CDR3 sequence (DNA): TGTGCCAGCAGTTTCGAGGCATGGGCAGTCAATCAGCCCCAGCATTTT.

The rearrangement links TRBV5-1 to TRBJ2-3; D may be TRBD2 (5 bases). Germline V gene sequence: CDR1 SGHRS, CDR2 YFSETQ. Trimming cost V 2 bases and J 2 bases, with 9 bases left between them. This CDR3 is 14 amino acids long. DNA for the CDR3: TGCGCCAGCAGCTTTAGGGAGACCACAGATACGCAGTATTTT. Translation: CASSFRETTDTQYF.

The CDR3 protein is CASSLARGADYGYTF. Here the CDR3 DNA reads TGCGCCAGCAGCTTGGCGAGGGGCGCCGACTATGGCTACACCTTC. The rearrangement uses TRBV5-1 and TRBJ1-2; a possible D gene is TRBD1 (5 bases). CDR1 is SGHRS and CDR2 is YFSETQ in the germline V gene. The CDR3 consists of 15 residues. The V end was cut by 0 bases, the J end by 3 bases, with 12 bases between. Complete variable domain (other parts from reference TRBV5-1 and TRBJ1-2): KAGVTQTPRYLIKTRGQQVTLSCSPISGHRSVSWYQQTPGQGLQFLFEYFSETQRNKGNFPGRFSGRQFSNSRSEMNVSTLELGDSALYLCASSLARGADYGYTFGSGTRLTVV.

This chain connects TRBV6-2 or TRBV6-3 to TRBJ1-1; D may be TRBD1 (6 bases). With 5 bases removed from V and 8 bases from J, the gap between germline ends came to 18 bases. Looked up from germline, CDR1 is MNHEY and CDR2 is SVGEGT. The CDR3 length is 14 residues. The DNA for the CDR3 is TGTGCCAGCAGTGACCAACTACGGGGGGCCGAAGCTTTCTTT. It specifies CASSDQLRGAEAFF.

CDR3 sequence reads: CASARESNYGYTF. The CDR3, as DNA: TGTGCCAGTGCCCGGGAATCTAACTATGGCTACACCTTC. The chain employs TRBV19 and TRBJ1-2, with unresolved D. V lost 8 bases to trimming and J lost 0 bases, with 10 bases between them. The CDR3 is 13 amino acids. Germline V lookup: CDR1 LNHDA, CDR2 SQIVND (reference sequence).